This T cell receptor (beta chain) appears in the sequencing data of a study of T-cell reconstitution after alpha-beta-depleted transplantation in children. Unique molecular identifiers tagged the TCRbeta library. TCRdb independently ran MiXCR on the PCR reads; one entry per CDR3 protein. The sample consists of 490,000 or so distinct CDR3 sequences, about an eighth of them appearing once. V lost 7 bases, J lost 1 base, and 13 bases stayed unmatched. The V gene's germline CDR1 is ENHRY and CDR2 SYGVKD. The CDR3 spans 18 residues. This clonotype turned up a few times. The starting material was PBMCs from the stem cell graft donor, obtained from the stem cell graft. The receptor comes from a human donor who donated a stem cell graft to a child with combined immunodeficiency. V and J are TRBV10-3 and TRBJ2-2; TRBD1 aligns across 9 bases. The CDR3, as DNA: TGTGCCATCAAGTCCGGGACAGGGTATATTTTGAACACCGGGGAGCTGTTTTTT. Protein: CAIKSGTGYILNTGELFF.